Detailed here is one T cell receptor (beta chain). The antigen remains undetermined. This specimen comes from a study of blood T cells in healthy people across ages. The overall study: There was about one barcoded beta molecule captured by template switching per two T cells.

The study's findings and limits: It was held that diversity estimates obtained from one million T cells represented underestimates.

Germline V gene lookup returns CDR1 MNHEY and CDR2 SVGEGT. Germline trimming cut 5 bases from V and 7 bases from J; bases unmatched to any gene: 8. The CDR3 totals 15 residues. A second about 6 to 12 cycle PCR used barcoded and J-beta primers. One entry per CDR3 protein results from TCRdb running MiXCR on the 5' RACE reads. The sample lists 650,000 to 800,000 distinct CDR3 sequences; around two fifths were seen once. Total RNA, at least 5 micrograms per sample, was extracted from PBMCs. Sequencing used blood. The J gene is TRBJ2-1, the V gene TRBV6-2 or TRBV6-3, with 10 positions matching TRBD2. The origin of this receptor is a man aged 55 to 70 in good health. The DNA of the CDR3 is TGTGCCAGCAGTCCTATAGCGGGGGGTATAAATGAGCAGTTCTTC. It encodes CASSPIAGGINEQFF.